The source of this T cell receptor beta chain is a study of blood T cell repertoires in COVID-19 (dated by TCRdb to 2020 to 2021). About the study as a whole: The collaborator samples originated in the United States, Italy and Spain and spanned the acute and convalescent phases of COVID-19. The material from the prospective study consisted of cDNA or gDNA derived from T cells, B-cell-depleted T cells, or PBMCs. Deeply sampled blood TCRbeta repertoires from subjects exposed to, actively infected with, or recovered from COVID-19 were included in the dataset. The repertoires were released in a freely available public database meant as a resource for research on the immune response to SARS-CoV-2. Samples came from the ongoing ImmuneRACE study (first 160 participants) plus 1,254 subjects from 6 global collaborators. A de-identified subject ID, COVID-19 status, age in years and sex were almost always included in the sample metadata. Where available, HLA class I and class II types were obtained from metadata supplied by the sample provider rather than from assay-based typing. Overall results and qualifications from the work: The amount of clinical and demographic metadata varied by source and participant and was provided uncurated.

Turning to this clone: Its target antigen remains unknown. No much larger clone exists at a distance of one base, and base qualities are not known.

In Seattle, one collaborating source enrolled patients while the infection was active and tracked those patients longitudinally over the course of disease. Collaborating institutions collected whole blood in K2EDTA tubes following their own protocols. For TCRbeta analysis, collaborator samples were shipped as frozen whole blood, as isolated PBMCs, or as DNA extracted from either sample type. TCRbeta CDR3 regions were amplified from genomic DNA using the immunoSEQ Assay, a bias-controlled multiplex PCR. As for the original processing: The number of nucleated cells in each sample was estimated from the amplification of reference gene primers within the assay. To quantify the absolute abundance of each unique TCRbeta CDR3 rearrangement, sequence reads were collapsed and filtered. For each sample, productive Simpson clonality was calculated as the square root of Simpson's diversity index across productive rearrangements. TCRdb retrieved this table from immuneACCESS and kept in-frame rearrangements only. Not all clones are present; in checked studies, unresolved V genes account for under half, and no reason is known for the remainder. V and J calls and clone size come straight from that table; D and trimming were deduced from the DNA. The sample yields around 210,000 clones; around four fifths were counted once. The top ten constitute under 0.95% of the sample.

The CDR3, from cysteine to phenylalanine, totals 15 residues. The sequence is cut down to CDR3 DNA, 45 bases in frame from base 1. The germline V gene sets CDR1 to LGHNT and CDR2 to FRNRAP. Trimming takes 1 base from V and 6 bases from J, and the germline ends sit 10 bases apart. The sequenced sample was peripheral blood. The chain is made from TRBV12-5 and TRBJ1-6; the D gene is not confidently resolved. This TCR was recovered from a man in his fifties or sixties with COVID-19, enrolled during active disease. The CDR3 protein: CASGLGSIGNSPLHF. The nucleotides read TGTGCTAGTGGTTTGGGTAGCATCGGTAATTCACCCCTCCACTTT.